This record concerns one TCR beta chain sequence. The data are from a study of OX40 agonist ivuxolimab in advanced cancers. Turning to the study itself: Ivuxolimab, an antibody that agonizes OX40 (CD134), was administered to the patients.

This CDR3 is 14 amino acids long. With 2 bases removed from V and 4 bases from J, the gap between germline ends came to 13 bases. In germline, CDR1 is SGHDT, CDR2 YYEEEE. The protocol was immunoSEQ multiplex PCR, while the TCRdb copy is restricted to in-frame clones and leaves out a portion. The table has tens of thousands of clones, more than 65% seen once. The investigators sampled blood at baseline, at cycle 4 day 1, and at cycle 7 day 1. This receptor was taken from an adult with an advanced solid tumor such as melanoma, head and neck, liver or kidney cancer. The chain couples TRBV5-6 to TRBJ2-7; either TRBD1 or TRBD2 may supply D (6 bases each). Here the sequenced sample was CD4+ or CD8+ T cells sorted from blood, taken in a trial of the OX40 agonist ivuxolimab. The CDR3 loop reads CASSFGGVGYEQYF. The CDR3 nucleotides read TGTGCCAGCAGCTTCGGGGGCGTCGGGTACGAGCAGTACTTC.